Listed below are T cell receptor beta chains from one sample, sequenced in a study of OX40 agonist ivuxolimab in advanced cancers. TCRdb's copy holds only in-frame clones and misses some; the assay was immunoSEQ multiplex PCR. The table lists about 9,000 clones, 66% of them singletons. The source was CD4+ or CD8+ T cells sorted from blood, collected in a trial of the OX40 agonist ivuxolimab. The receptors shown here come from an adult with an advanced solid tumor such as melanoma, head and neck, liver or kidney cancer. CDR3s include the opening cysteine and the closing phenylalanine or tryptophan. Each record gives: V gene, clone size, J gene, D gene, CDR3 DNA, CDR3 protein. The D gene is left open where the match is weak. Where a row states a size, it is once, few, many or the class of an expanded clone; other rows omit it.

TRBV30	-	TRBJ2-2	TRBD2	TGTGCCTGGAGAGCTAGCGGGAGGAATATCGGGGAGCTGTTTTTT	CAWRASGRNIGELFF
TRBV6-5	-	TRBJ2-3	-	TGTGCCAGCAGTTCCCTGGCGGGAAAGCTGGGGGATACGCAGTATTTT	CASSSLAGKLGDTQYF
TRBV11-2	-	TRBJ2-2	-	TGTGCCAGCATTCGTCTGGACACCGGGGAGCTGTTTTTT	CASIRLDTGELFF
TRBV6-5	few	TRBJ2-3	-	TGTGCCAGCAGCCACCGTCAGATCGCAGATACGCAGTATTTT	CASSHRQIADTQYF
TRBV30	-	TRBJ1-1	-	TGTGCCTGGAGTGCCGGACAGCTAATGAACACTGAAGCTTTCTTT	CAWSAGQLMNTEAFF
TRBV25-1	-	TRBJ1-1	-	TGTGCCAGCAGTGACTGGACACTGAACACTGAAGCTTTCTTT	CASSDWTLNTEAFF
TRBV6-1	many	TRBJ2-2	-	TGTGCCAGCAGTGAAGGACGGATCACCCCGAACACCGGGGAGCTGTTTTTT	CASSEGRITPNTGELFF
TRBV19	-	TRBJ2-5	TRBD2	TGTGCCAGTAGTACCTGGACTAGCGGGAGGGCCGGAGAGACCCAGTACTTC	CASSTWTSGRAGETQYF
TRBV7-2	-	TRBJ2-1	TRBD2	TGTGCCAGCAGCCTAGCGGGAGGGCATAATGAGCAGTTCTTC	CASSLAGGHNEQFF
TRBV30	-	TRBJ2-6	TRBD1	TGTGCCTGGAGTTCGACAGGGGTCCTTTCCGGGGCCAACGTCCTGACTTTC	CAWSSTGVLSGANVLTF
TRBV2	-	TRBJ2-3	-	TGTGCCAGCAGTGACATGGACGGATCAGGAGATACGCAGTATTTT	CASSDMDGSGDTQYF
TRBV2	few	TRBJ2-4	TRBD2	TGTGCCAGCAGACGGAGCCATGAGACTAGCGGCCAAAACATTCAGTACTTC	CASRRSHETSGQNIQYF
TRBV28	once	TRBJ1-2	-	TGTGCCAGCACCCTATCCGGGACACCGTCTGGCTACACCTTC	CASTLSGTPSGYTF
TRBV11-1	medium-sized	TRBJ2-1	TRBD2	TGTGCCAGCAGCCATTGGACTAGTGGGGATGAGCAGTTCTTC	CASSHWTSGDEQFF
TRBV19	-	TRBJ1-5	-	TGTGCCAGTAGTATGGGGGAGACAGGACAGCCCCAGCATTTT	CASSMGETGQPQHF
TRBV6-1	-	TRBJ2-5	-	TGTGCCAGCAGTTTGGGGGAGACCCAGTACTTC	CASSLGETQYF
TRBV19	few	TRBJ2-7	-	TGTGCCAGTAGTATCGCCCTATTGGGAGGCCCCTACGAGCAGTACTTC	CASSIALLGGPYEQYF
TRBV29-1	-	TRBJ2-1	-	TGCAGCGTTCAACCAACCATGAGCAAGCGCGAGCAGTTCTTC	CSVQPTMSKREQFF
TRBV19	-	TRBJ1-2	-	TGTGCCAGTTCCCAAGACAGCTACTATGGCTACACCTTC	CASSQDSYYGYTF
TRBV5-4	few	TRBJ2-1	TRBD2	TGTGCCAGCAGCCCTCCCCTAGCGGGAGGTTACAATGAGCAGTTCTTC	CASSPPLAGGYNEQFF
TRBV15	-	TRBJ1-1	-	TGTGCCACCAGCAGGGAATACACTGAAGCTTTCTTT	CATSREYTEAFF
TRBV7-9	-	TRBJ2-3	TRBD1	TGTGCCAGCAGCTTAGTTAGGTGGACAGGGAGCACAGATACGCAGTATTTT	CASSLVRWTGSTDTQYF
TRBV7-9	-	TRBJ2-1	-	TGTGCCAGCAGCTTTGGTTACGAGGACAATGAGCAGTTCTTC	CASSFGYEDNEQFF
TRBV30	few	TRBJ2-3	TRBD1	TGTGCCTGGAGTGAAGGGACAGGGGCAACAGATACGCAGTATTTT	CAWSEGTGATDTQYF
TRBV4-2	-	TRBJ2-2	-	TGTGCCAGCAGCCAAGATGGCTTCACCGCTGACACCGGGGAGCTGTTTTTT	CASSQDGFTADTGELFF
TRBV6-4	medium-sized	TRBJ2-2	TRBD2	TGTGCCAGCAGTAGCGGGAGCGACACCGGGGAGCTGTTTTTT	CASSSGSDTGELFF
TRBV5-1	-	TRBJ2-1	-	TGCGCCAGCAGCCAGGACCCCTCCGGGTCGGATGAGCAGTTCTTC	CASSQDPSGSDEQFF
TRBV7-4	-	TRBJ1-2	-	TGTGCCAGCAGTGAAGCATGGGGGGAGACGGGTTATGGCTACACCTTC	CASSEAWGETGYGYTF
TRBV19	few	TRBJ2-1	TRBD1	TGTGCCAGCCGGACAGGGTCCTACAATGAGCAGTTCTTC	CASRTGSYNEQFF
TRBV11-1	once	TRBJ2-5	-	TGTGCCAGCAGCTTCCATTGGGGCAGCCAAGAGACCCAGTACTTC	CASSFHWGSQETQYF
TRBV27	-	TRBJ2-7	TRBD2	TGTGCCAGCAGTAATAGCGGGAACCCCCTAGGGGAGCAGTACTTC	CASSNSGNPLGEQYF
TRBV5-4	-	TRBJ2-7	-	TGTGCCAGCAGCTTGTCCATAGGGGCGCGAGAGCAGTACTTC	CASSLSIGAREQYF
TRBV27	-	TRBJ2-5	TRBD2	TGTGCCAGCAGTACAATAGCGGGAGTTGAGACCCAGTACTTC	CASSTIAGVETQYF
TRBV11-2	-	TRBJ2-5	-	TGTGCCAGCAGGGGACTTCAAGAGACCCAGTACTTC	CASRGLQETQYF
TRBV11-2	-	TRBJ2-1	-	TGTGCCAGCAGCTTACCCCCAGGGTTCTACAATGAGCAGTTCTTC	CASSLPPGFYNEQFF
TRBV2	-	TRBJ1-4	-	TGTGCCAGCAGTGCGGGGTCTCAAGAAAAACTGTTTTTT	CASSAGSQEKLFF
TRBV18	-	TRBJ2-1	-	TGTGCCAGCTCACCTCCTTCCGGGGCCCTGAGCAATGAGCAGTTCTTC	CASSPPSGALSNEQFF
TRBV27	-	TRBJ1-1	-	TGTGCCAGCAGTATTACAGGGTACCCCTCAATGAACACTGAAGCTTTCTTT	CASSITGYPSMNTEAFF
TRBV30	-	TRBJ2-1	TRBD2	TGTGCCTGGAGTACCCTAGCGGATTACAATGAGCAGTTCTTC	CAWSTLADYNEQFF
TRBV6-1	-	TRBJ1-5	TRBD1	TGTGCCAGCAGCCGGACAGGGTACGGCAATCAGCCCCAGCATTTT	CASSRTGYGNQPQHF
TRBV19	once	TRBJ2-7	-	TGTGCCAGTAGTCCTGGGACCTACGAGCAGTACTTC	CASSPGTYEQYF
TRBV28	-	TRBJ2-1	-	TGTGCCAGCAGTCAACGGGACCGGGTGGACAATGAGCAGTTCTTC	CASSQRDRVDNEQFF
TRBV15	-	TRBJ2-1	TRBD2	TGTGCCACCAGCCCCAGTAGCGGGAGGCTCTACAATGAGCAGTTCTTC	CATSPSSGRLYNEQFF
TRBV11-2	-	TRBJ2-1	TRBD1	TGTGCCAGCAGCTTAGGGGTTTCGTGGACAGGGAGATTCGATGAGCAGTTCTTC	CASSLGVSWTGRFDEQFF
TRBV5-4	-	TRBJ1-2	-	TGTGCCAGCAGCTCGGGGACCCATGGCTACACCTTC	CASSSGTHGYTF